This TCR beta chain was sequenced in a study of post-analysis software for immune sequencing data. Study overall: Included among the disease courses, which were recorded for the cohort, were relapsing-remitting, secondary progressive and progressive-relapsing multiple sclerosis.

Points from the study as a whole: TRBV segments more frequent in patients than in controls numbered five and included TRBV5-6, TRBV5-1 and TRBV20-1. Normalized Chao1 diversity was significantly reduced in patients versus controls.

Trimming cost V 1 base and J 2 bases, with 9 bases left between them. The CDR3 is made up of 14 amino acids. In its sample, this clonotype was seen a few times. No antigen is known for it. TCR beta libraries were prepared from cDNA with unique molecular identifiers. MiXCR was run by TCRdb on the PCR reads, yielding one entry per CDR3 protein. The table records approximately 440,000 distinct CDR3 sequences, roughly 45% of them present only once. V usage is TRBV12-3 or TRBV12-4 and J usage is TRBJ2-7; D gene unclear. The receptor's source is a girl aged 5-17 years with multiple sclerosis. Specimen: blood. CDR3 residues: CASSLGAPTYEQYF. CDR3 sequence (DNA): TGTGCCAGCAGTTTAGGGGCACCCACCTACGAGCAGTACTTC.